The 32 T cell receptor beta chains in this list originate from one sample, sequenced in a study of T-cell reconstitution after alpha-beta-depleted transplantation in children. A library of TCRbeta sequences, prepared with unique molecular identifiers, was generated. TCRdb reanalysed the PCR reads using MiXCR and keeps one entry per CDR3 protein. The table lists 600,000 to 700,000 distinct CDR3 sequences, roughly 13% of them singletons. The sequences come from PBMCs, collected before TCRalphabeta/CD19-depleted stem cell transplant. These receptors originate from a girl under 10 years old with congenital amegakaryocytic thrombocytopenia, due to receive a stem cell transplant.

The table lists this clonotype with many counts. The V call is TRBV5-1, the J call TRBJ2-2, with a possible D match to TRBD2 (5 bases). V lost 5 bases and J lost 7, with 15 bases in between. The CDR3 spans 14 residues. The germline V gene has CDR1 SGHRS and CDR2 YFSETQ. The CDR3 loop is CASSQREWGGELFF. The CDR3 DNA is TGCGCCAGCAGTCAGAGGGAATGGGGCGGGGAGCTGTTTTTT. Combining the CDR3 with reference TRBV5-1 and TRBJ2-2 gives the whole variable domain KAGVTQTPRYLIKTRGQQVTLSCSPISGHRSVSWYQQTPGQGLQFLFEYFSETQRNKGNFPGRFSGRQFSNSRSEMNVSTLELGDSALYLCASSQREWGGELFFGEGSRLTVL.

The genes are TRBV20-1 and TRBJ1-1, with D unresolved. The germline V gene has CDR1 DFQATT and CDR2 SNEGSKA (reference sequence). Between the trimmed V and J ends, which lost 2 bases and 1 base, there was a span of 11 bases. This CDR3 contains 14 residues. Here the CDR3 DNA reads TGCAGTGCTAGAACCCCCGCAGGGAACACTGAAGCTTTCTTT. Amino acids: CSARTPAGNTEAFF.

The sample holds many counts of this clonotype. The chain uses TRBV5-1 and TRBJ2-1; D unresolved. With 0 bases removed from V and 6 bases from J, the gap between germline ends came to 16 bases. This CDR3 spans 16 amino acids. Germline V gives CDR1 SGHRS, CDR2 YFSETQ. CDR3 residues: CASSLGYSASRNEQFF. CDR3 coding DNA: TGCGCCAGCAGCTTGGGTTATTCCGCTTCGCGCAATGAGCAGTTCTTC.

Many counts were recorded for this clonotype. This chain joins TRBV29-1 and TRBJ2-7; TRBD1 aligns across 7 bases. The CDR3 spans 15 residues. Per the germline V gene, CDR1 is SQVTM and CDR2 is ANQGSEA. V lost 1 base and J lost 1; bases outside the gene matches: 7. For the CDR3, the DNA is TGCAGCGTTGAAGGAGGACAGGAAAAGTCCTACGAGCAGTACTTC. It translates to CSVEGGQEKSYEQYF.

This clonotype was seen ten or more times. The rearrangement joins TRBV19 to TRBJ1-1; TRBD1 aligns across 7 bases. J gave up 0 bases and V 3 bases, and 4 bases lay outside the gene matches. The CDR3 sequence is 15 residues long. Germline-derived CDR1 and CDR2 are LNHDA and SQIVND (reference sequence). This CDR3 reads CASSIRGVMNTEAFF. CDR3 DNA: TGTGCCAGTAGTATCAGGGGGGTTATGAACACTGAAGCTTTCTTT.

This clonotype has a count of ten or more. The V call is TRBV27, the J call TRBJ1-1; D is unresolved. The CDR3 covers 13 residues. Germline CDR1 MNHEY, CDR2 SMNVEV (reference sequence). The V end was cut by 3 bases, the J end by 0 bases, with 5 bases between. CDR3 sequence reads: CASSFQMNTEAFF. DNA for the CDR3: TGTGCCAGCAGTTTCCAGATGAACACTGAAGCTTTCTTT.

This clonotype was counted a few times. The genes are TRBV7-2 and TRBJ2-5, with 15 bases aligning to TRBD2. The CDR3 is 17 residues long. The trim removed 1 base at V and 4 bases at J, leaving 4 bases unmatched. Per the germline V gene, CDR1 is SGHTA and CDR2 is FQGNSA. CDR3 in DNA: TGTGCCAGCAGCTTAGTGGGGGGACTAGCGGGAGGAGAGACCCAGTACTTC. This gives the protein CASSLVGGLAGGETQYF.

The V and J genes are TRBV5-1 and TRBJ2-3; D perhaps matches TRBD2 (5 bases). Germline lookup yields CDR1 SGHRS and CDR2 YFSETQ. Trimming removed 4 bases from V and 4 bases from J, with 10 bases in between. This CDR3 has 13 residues. This CDR3 is CASSLRVADTQYF. The CDR3 DNA reads TGCGCCAGCAGCCTGCGGGTCGCAGATACGCAGTATTTT. The entire variable domain, with the rest obtained from reference TRBV5-1 and TRBJ2-3, is as follows: KAGVTQTPRYLIKTRGQQVTLSCSPISGHRSVSWYQQTPGQGLQFLFEYFSETQRNKGNFPGRFSGRQFSNSRSEMNVSTLELGDSALYLCASSLRVADTQYFGPGTRLTVL.

The chain couples TRBV15 to TRBJ2-5; weak D call: TRBD1 (6 bases). Germline V gene sequence: CDR1 LNHNV, CDR2 YYDKDF (reference sequence). This CDR3 is 17 amino acids long. Trimming took 0 bases from V and 5 from J, leaving 19 bases between them. CDR3 sequence (DNA): TGTGCCACCAGCAGAGATCTGACCTACAGGGCGTGGGAGACCCAGTACTTC. It yields the protein CATSRDLTYRAWETQYF.

This clonotype was seen only a few times. V gene TRBV29-1 combines with J gene TRBJ1-1, with 8 positions matching TRBD1. Germline CDR1 and CDR2: SQVTM and ANQGSEA. V shed 6 bases, J shed 1 base, and the junction held 7 bases outside the gene matches. This CDR3 comprises 14 residues. The DNA for the CDR3 is TGCAGCGTCGACCACAGGGGGGCGAACACTGAAGCTTTCTTT. It encodes CSVDHRGANTEAFF.

Many counts were recorded for this clonotype. The chain has TRBV20-1 and TRBJ2-5; 10 positions match TRBD2. V was clipped by 0 bases and J by 2 bases; unmatched bases: 6. The germline gives CDR1 DFQATT, CDR2 SNEGSKA (reference sequence). The CDR3 length is 16 residues. CDR3 bases: TGCAGTGCTAGAGATCGACTAGCGGGCTCACAAGAGACCCAGTACTTC. Protein: CSARDRLAGSQETQYF.

The chain uses TRBV30 and TRBJ2-3; D may be TRBD2 (6 bases). The germline gives CDR1 GTSNPN, CDR2 SVGIG (reference sequence). The ends were cut back, 2 bases at V and 6 bases at J, with 15 bases in the middle. There are 14 residues in the CDR3. CDR3 loop: CAWSNGRISDTQYF. DNA for the CDR3: TGTGCCTGGAGTAACGGGAGAATATCGGATACGCAGTATTTT.

This clonotype was observed many times. The rearrangement uses TRBV5-1 and TRBJ2-1, with 11 bases lining up with TRBD2. The CDR3 extends over 13 amino acids. Germline CDR1 reads SGHRS; CDR2 reads YFSETQ. The ends lost 5 bases at V and 9 bases at J; junction bases unmatched: 4. The CDR3 DNA reads as TGCGCCAGCAGGCTAGCGGGAGGAGGTGAGCAGTTCTTC. It encodes CASRLAGGGEQFF.

This clonotype has only a few counts. The chain joins TRBV20-1 to TRBJ1-4; D possibly corresponds to TRBD1 (5 bases). The germline CDR1 and CDR2 sequences are DFQATT and SNEGSKA (reference sequence). V was trimmed by 4 bases and J by 3 bases, leaving 15 bases between them. CDR3 length: 15 residues. The CDR3 DNA reads as TGCAGTGCTACCCGTCCGGGACGGGCTAATGAAAAACTGTTTTTT. It translates to CSATRPGRANEKLFF.

The rearrangement joins TRBV12-3 or TRBV12-4 to TRBJ2-3, with 12 bases that match TRBD2. This CDR3 comprises 17 residues. Trimming at V came to 6 bases and at J to 6 bases, leaving 13 bases not matched to a gene. In DNA, the CDR3 is TGTGCCAGCAGAACCAAGCCGACTAGCGGGAGTGTCGATACGCAGTATTTT. This sequence encodes CASRTKPTSGSVDTQYF.

This clonotype was seen many times. The genes are TRBV29-1 and TRBJ1-2, with 8 bases identical to TRBD1. Germline assignment: CDR1 SQVTM and CDR2 ANQGSEA. V dropped 4 bases and J dropped 4; count of bases not matched to a gene: 5. This CDR3 region has 13 residues. The CDR3 nucleotides read TGCAGCGTTGTCAGGGGGCAAGGCTATGGCTACACCTTC. Amino acid sequence: CSVVRGQGYGYTF.

The V call is TRBV20-1, the J call TRBJ1-1; TRBD1 is a possible D gene (5 bases). The CDR3 length is 14 residues. The V gene lost 5 bases and the J gene lost 11 bases, with 24 bases spanning the gap. The germline CDR1 and CDR2 sequences are DFQATT and SNEGSKA (reference sequence). The CDR3, as DNA: TGCAGTGCTCCGAGGGGCAGGGTTAACCCCACGGCTTTCTTT. Protein product: CSAPRGRVNPTAFF.

This clonotype was counted ten times or more. V gene TRBV28 combines with J gene TRBJ2-7, with D unclear. CDR1 is MDHEN and CDR2 is SYDVKM in the germline V gene. This CDR3 region has 15 residues. With 2 bases removed from V and 5 bases from J, the gap between germline ends came to 16 bases. CDR3 in DNA: TGTGCCAGCAGTTTAGGGCAGGCTCGAAGTAACGAGCAGTACTTC. Translated: CASSLGQARSNEQYF.

This clonotype was observed a few times. This sequence joins TRBV25-1 and TRBJ2-3; D assignment may be TRBD1 or TRBD2 (5 bases each). Per the germline V gene, CDR1 is MGHDK and CDR2 is SYGVNS. Trimming cost V 0 bases and J 4 bases, with 8 bases left between them. This CDR3 has 14 residues. CDR3 in DNA: TGTGCCAGCAGTGAATACGGGACCCCAGATACGCAGTATTTT. Translating it yields CASSEYGTPDTQYF.

This clonotype was counted many times. The J gene is TRBJ1-1, the V gene TRBV5-1, with a possible D match to TRBD1 (6 bases). The CDR3 consists of 12 residues. The V gene lost 0 bases and the J gene lost 11 bases, with 11 bases spanning the gap. Germline CDR1 SGHRS, CDR2 YFSETQ. The DNA for the CDR3 is TGCGCCAGCAGCTTGGTCCCGGGGGCGGCTTTCTTT. It yields the protein CASSLVPGAAFF.

Note on this clonotype: Just one base apart from a much larger clone, this may be a read error. CDR3 residues: CCARDLWGGRTDTQYF. CDR3 sequence (DNA): TGCTGTGCTAGAGATCTGTGGGGAGGCAGAACAGATACGCAGTATTTT. The genes are TRBV20-1 and TRBJ2-3; TRBD2 is a possible D gene (6 bases). The CDR3 has 16 amino acids. Germline V gives CDR1 DFQATT, CDR2 SNEGSKA (reference sequence).

Ten or more counts support this clonotype. The V gene is TRBV5-1, the J gene TRBJ2-3; D remains unclear. CDR1 and CDR2 from the germline V gene are SGHRS and YFSETQ. This CDR3 has 14 residues. V lost 0 bases and J 2 bases, leaving 7 bases between the germline ends. The CDR3 spells CASSLGVNTDTQYF. In DNA, the CDR3 is TGCGCCAGCAGCTTGGGAGTTAACACAGATACGCAGTATTTT.

This chain connects TRBV7-8 to TRBJ2-3, with D unresolved. CDR1 is SGHVS, CDR2 FQNEAQ, per germline. V lost 1 base, J lost 4 bases, and 15 bases lay in between. This CDR3 spans 16 amino acids. The CDR3 nucleotides read TGTGCCAGCAGCTTAGTTGGGCCTAGTTTCTCAGATACGCAGTATTTT. Its protein product is CASSLVGPSFSDTQYF.

There are many counts of this clonotype. The rearrangement uses TRBV20-1 and TRBJ2-4; unclear D gene. The germline CDR1 and CDR2 sequences are DFQATT and SNEGSKA (reference sequence). Trimming removed 5 bases from V and 0 bases from J, with 11 bases in between. The length of the CDR3 is 14 residues. The CDR3 loop reads CSAARHLAKNIQYF. CDR3 nucleotide sequence: TGCAGTGCTGCTCGCCATTTAGCCAAAAACATTCAGTACTTC.

The V gene is TRBV14, the J gene TRBJ1-2; a weak D match, TRBD1 (5 bases). V was shortened by 0 bases and J by 4 bases, with 12 bases between the two germline ends. This CDR3 contains 15 residues. The germline V gene has CDR1 SGHDN and CDR2 FVKESK. Written as DNA, the CDR3 is TGTGCCAGCAGCCAAGAAAATTCAGGGCCCTATGGCTACACCTTC. Its translation: CASSQENSGPYGYTF. Using reference TRBV14 and TRBJ1-2 for the parts outside the CDR3, the full variable domain is EAGVTQFPSHSVIEKGQTVTLRCDPISGHDNLYWYRRVMGKEIKFLLHFVKESKQDESGMPNNRFLAERTGGTYSTLKVQPAELEDSGVYFCASSQENSGPYGYTFGSGTRLTVV.

This clonotype was counted at least ten times. This sequence joins TRBV5-1 and TRBJ1-1; D may be TRBD1 (5 bases). This CDR3 comprises 15 residues. CDR1 SGHRS and CDR2 YFSETQ come from the germline V gene. V was cut by 4 bases and J by 5 bases, with 18 bases left in between. In nucleotides, the CDR3 is TGCGCCAGCAGCGAAAGGATCGGACAATTAACTGAAGCTTTCTTT. This translates into CASSERIGQLTEAFF.

This clonotype showed up just a few times. This chain joins TRBV30 and TRBJ2-5; 7 bases agree with TRBD1. CDR1 is GTSNPN and CDR2 is SVGIG in the germline V gene (reference sequence). V shed 3 bases, J shed 5 bases, and the junction held 15 bases outside the gene matches. The length of the CDR3 is 16 residues. The chain's CDR3 is CAWRGLPGGLWETQYF. The CDR3 nucleotides are TGTGCCTGGAGGGGTCTTCCAGGGGGTTTGTGGGAGACCCAGTACTTC.

The chain combines TRBV7-9 with TRBJ2-3; 11 nucleotides align to TRBD2. The V gene end was trimmed by 5 bases and the J gene end by 4 bases; junction bases not matched to a gene: 2. In germline, CDR1 is SEHNR, CDR2 FQNEAQ (reference sequence). The length of the CDR3 is 14 residues. In nucleotides, the CDR3 is TGTGCCAGCAGCGAACTAGCGGGAGCAGATACGCAGTATTTT. Translation: CASSELAGADTQYF.

The chain joins TRBV12-3 or TRBV12-4 to TRBJ2-3; 15 positions agree with TRBD2. The CDR3 has 18 amino acids. The junction had 12 bases not matched to a gene; V was cut back by 6 bases and J by 5 bases. CDR3 bases: TGTGCCAGCAGGCCGCCTCGGACTAGCGGGAGGGCCATAGATACGCAGTATTTT. Residues: CASRPPRTSGRAIDTQYF.

In this sample, this clonotype turned up a few times. The rearrangement uses TRBV12-3 or TRBV12-4 and TRBJ2-3; D gene unclear. This CDR3 spans 13 amino acids. Trimming removed 2 bases at V and 6 bases at J, with 9 bases between. The CDR3 here is CASSLRRRDTQYF. The CDR3 DNA reads TGTGCCAGCAGTTTAAGACGAAGGGATACGCAGTATTTT.

The sample holds many counts of this clonotype. The chain has TRBV20-1 and TRBJ1-2; a possible D gene is TRBD1 (5 bases). Trimming left V 3 bases short and J 8 bases short, with 13 bases between. This CDR3 is 12 amino acids long. Germline CDR1 and CDR2: DFQATT and SNEGSKA (reference sequence). CDR3 sequence reads: CSARNGQDGYTF. DNA of the CDR3: TGCAGTGCTAGGAATGGACAAGACGGCTACACCTTC.

This clonotype has ten or more counts. The chain is built from TRBV27 and TRBJ2-1, with 8 bases fitting TRBD2. Germline CDR1 reads MNHEY; CDR2 reads SMNVEV (reference sequence). The CDR3 sequence is 15 residues long. Unmatched junction bases numbered 14, after V lost 10 bases and J lost 6 bases. The CDR3 DNA sequence: TGTGCCACCTCCCCACGGACTAGCTGGAGCAATGAGCAGTTCTTC. This sequence encodes CATSPRTSWSNEQFF.